The rows below give T cell receptor beta chains drawn from one sample of a study of T cells in Graves' hyperthyroidism and ophthalmopathy. TCRdb analysed the multiplex PCR reads with MiXCR anew, one entry per CDR3 protein. The data hold fewer than 400,000 distinct CDR3 sequences, with around 16% observed a single time. The sample taken for sequencing was blood. These receptors were taken from a woman younger than 30 with Graves' hyperthyroidism that later progressed to Graves' ophthalmopathy. The conserved cysteine and the conserved F or W are not part of the CDR3 here. The order of the fields is J gene, V gene, CDR3 protein.

TRBJ2-1 | TRBV29-1 | SVETRGGGGNEQF
TRBJ2-7 | TRBV20-1 | SATNGPYEQY
TRBJ1-2 | TRBV16 | ASSQWGDNYGYT
TRBJ2-1 | TRBV6-1 | ASSKTGFDEQF
TRBJ2-3 | TRBV6-2/TRBV6-3 | ASIGWGAKTSTDTQY
TRBJ1-2 | TRBV15 | ATSRGTQHNYGYT
TRBJ1-1 | TRBV20-1 | SVSRTLHKEAF
TRBJ1-2 | TRBV28 | ASSPQINYGYT
TRBJ1-1 | TRBV18 | ASSPLLRGLDTEAF
TRBJ2-7 | TRBV14 | ASSQGTDSSYEQY
TRBJ2-3 | TRBV2 | ASSRDTGASTDTQY
TRBJ2-3 | TRBV5-7 | ASSFGGGADTQY
TRBJ1-5 | TRBV6-1 | ASSRAGISQPQH
TRBJ2-5 | TRBV2 | ASSARTSGRETQY
TRBJ2-7 | TRBV5-6 | ASSSGQGVRGQY
TRBJ2-7 | TRBV7-9 | ASSLPRGLSSYEQY
TRBJ2-2 | TRBV6-2/TRBV6-3 | ASSSGLQATGELF
TRBJ2-1 | TRBV7-2 | ASSSRTSGLYNEQF
TRBJ2-7 | TRBV12-3/TRBV12-4 | ASSGSGRGLY
TRBJ2-3 | TRBV5-6 | ASSTATGLSTDTQY
TRBJ1-6 | TRBV11-2 | ASRRDRFYSPLH
TRBJ1-1 | TRBV5-1 | ASSQKMDSSNTEAF
TRBJ2-6 | TRBV28 | ASKTSDLGGANVLT
TRBJ1-1 | TRBV12-3/TRBV12-4 | ASSHDRGSHTEAF
TRBJ2-7 | TRBV28 | ASSLTSGTIFYEQY
TRBJ2-1 | TRBV20-1 | SATLAGGPKVAEQF
TRBJ2-7 | TRBV30 | AWSVQGPTSYEQY
TRBJ1-2 | TRBV5-5 | ASSLVQGGAPSYGYT
TRBJ1-6 | TRBV6-1 | ASSPGVNSPLH
TRBJ2-7 | TRBV7-9 | ASRRGGLDEQY
TRBJ2-7 | TRBV16 | ASSPEDRDYEQY
TRBJ2-3 | TRBV13 | ASSFSGSTDTQY